The sequence of this T cell receptor (beta chain) was determined in a study of vaccination and CD4 T cells after COVID-19. Whole-study context: Overlapping spike peptides from SARS-CoV-2, HCoV-NL63, HCoV-OC43 and HCoV-229E served to stimulate the cells.

This clonotype was found a few times. The antigen remains undetermined. General study points: Convalescent patients' clones that were vaccine-specific were spike mono-reactive in 304 of 307 cases.

The Oncomine TCR Beta short-read assay sequenced DNA from cultured CD4+ T cells. From the PCR reads, TCRdb called clonotypes with MiXCR, one entry per CDR3 protein. The data contain more than 20,000 distinct CDR3 sequences, 32% of them singletons. From germline, CDR1 is SGHNT and CDR2 YENEEA. The CDR3 consists of 14 residues. Unmatched junction bases numbered 3, after V lost 1 base and J lost 6 bases. Time point in this sample: late sampling 161 to 241 days after vaccination in a few convalescent patients. Treatment in this sample: roughly nine-day PBMC culture with coronavirus spike peptide pools or control peptides (ViraFEST assay). For ViraFEST, peptide pools expanded antigen-specific T cells, after which the TCRs were sequenced. Spanning March to December 2020, the positive PCR dates came before US Alpha, Beta and Delta variants.

The chain employs TRBV11-3 and TRBJ1-2; 9 bases are shared with TRBD1. The sample here was CD4+ T cells from blood, cultured in vitro, taken about 7 months after SARS-CoV-2 vaccination. The TCR comes from a human donor who had recovered from COVID-19. In DNA, the CDR3 is TGTGCCAGCAGCTTAGGGGACAGGGATCATGGCTACACCTTC. It is translated as CASSLGDRDHGYTF.